The clone carrying this TCR beta chain has just one count. This specimen belongs to a study of blood T cell repertoires in COVID-19. Study at large: The study drew acute and convalescent COVID-19 samples from the United States, Italy and Spain. In each case, the material was cDNA or gDNA derived from T cells, B-cell-depleted T cells, or PBMCs.

Produced via immunoSEQ multiplex PCR; TCRdb's table is partial and in-frame only. This table has about 440,000 clones, about 89% appearing once. Germline V gene data show CDR1 as WSHSY and CDR2 as SAAADI. V shed 6 bases, J shed 2 bases, and the junction held 12 bases outside the gene matches. This CDR3 is built from 16 residues. This sequence originates from a woman aged 25 to 39 with acute or convalescent COVID-19. The chain is built from TRBV10-2 and TRBJ1-1, with 7 bases that match TRBD1. Specimen: peripheral blood. CDR3 region: CASRTPNRGPNTEAFF. In DNA form, the CDR3 reads TGCGCCAGCAGGACCCCCAACAGGGGCCCCAACACTGAAGCTTTCTTT.